The 24 T cell receptor beta chains given below trace back to one sample, sequenced in a study of cytomegalovirus exposure and HLA in healthy donors. 13 Jbeta primers and 60 Vbeta primers were used for the PCR. The repertoire was sequenced with immunoSEQ multiplex PCR; TCRdb's copy has only in-frame clones and lacks some. The table lists around 100,000 clones, 60% to 75% of them singletons. The sample taken for sequencing was PBMCs. These receptors all stem from a man aged 35 to 55 in good health and CMV-seropositive.

The chain couples TRBV5-1 to TRBJ2-3; D might be TRBD2 (5 bases). Germline CDR1 reads SGHRS; CDR2 reads YFSETQ. This CDR3 has 15 amino acids. V was clipped by 0 bases and J by 4 bases, with 12 bases between them. The CDR3 here is CASSLASLGPDTQYF. As DNA, the CDR3 is TGCGCCAGCAGCTTGGCTAGCTTAGGCCCAGATACGCAGTATTTT. Full variable domain (outside the CDR3, taken from reference TRBV5-1 and TRBJ2-3): KAGVTQTPRYLIKTRGQQVTLSCSPISGHRSVSWYQQTPGQGLQFLFEYFSETQRNKGNFPGRFSGRQFSNSRSEMNVSTLELGDSALYLCASSLASLGPDTQYFGPGTRLTVL.

As concerns this clone: A read error may produce the germline difference seen at one junction end. The chain employs TRBV5-1 and TRBJ2-5; 8 nucleotides agree with TRBD2. This CDR3 has 16 residues. Per the germline V gene, CDR1 is SGHRS and CDR2 is YFSETQ. The CDR3 DNA reads as TGCGCCAGCAGCTTGTTGGACGGGAGGGGTACGGAGACTCAGTACTTC. It yields the protein CASSLLDGRGTETQYF.

This clone was observed a handful of times. This chain uses TRBV29-1 with TRBJ2-1; 11 bases line up with TRBD2. The J segment lost 6 bases and the V segment lost 6 bases, leaving 7 bases of the junction unmatched. Germline V gene data show CDR1 as SQVTM and CDR2 as ANQGSEA. CDR3 length: 14 amino acids. CDR3 DNA: TGCAGCGTGGCCGGGACTAGCGGTTCCAATGAGCAGTTCTTC. Translated, it gives CSVAGTSGSNEQFF.

This clone was recorded a few times. This rearrangement joins TRBV6-5 to TRBJ2-7, with a possible D match to TRBD1 (5 bases). Per germline, CDR1 MNHEY and CDR2 SVGAGI. The CDR3 consists of 15 residues. Between the trimmed V and J ends, which lost 5 bases and 0 bases, there was a span of 14 bases. The CDR3 protein is CASSPEGHSSYEQYF. DNA for the CDR3: TGTGCCAGCAGTCCGGAAGGACACTCCTCCTACGAGCAGTACTTC.

The chain employs TRBV7-2 and TRBJ1-2, with 7 bases that match TRBD1. The trim removed 6 bases at V and 4 bases at J, leaving 11 bases unmatched. The CDR3 is 15 amino acids. CDR1 and CDR2 from the germline V gene are SGHTA and FQGNSA. The CDR3 loop reads CASRNATGVGYGYTF. CDR3 bases: TGTGCCAGCAGAAATGCCACAGGGGTTGGCTATGGCTACACCTTC.

The chain joins TRBV30 to TRBJ2-5, with 7 bases fitting TRBD2. The CDR3 consists of 16 residues. The V gene's germline CDR1 is GTSNPN and CDR2 SVGIG (reference sequence). Losses at the gene ends were 1 base for V and 1 base for J; bases not matched to a gene: 9. This CDR3 reads CAWSDLAVGFQETQYF. The DNA for the CDR3 is TGTGCCTGGAGTGATCTAGCGGTCGGGTTCCAAGAGACCCAGTACTTC.

The rearrangement uses TRBV27 and TRBJ2-2; 10 bases map to TRBD2. The germline gives CDR1 MNHEY, CDR2 SMNVEV (reference sequence). This CDR3 region has 17 residues. The trim removed 6 bases at V and 6 bases at J, leaving 13 bases unmatched. CDR3 amino acids: CASRNPLTSGIPGELFF. The CDR3, as DNA: TGTGCCAGCAGGAACCCGTTAACTAGCGGGATTCCCGGGGAGCTGTTTTTT.

This clone was counted a few times. The chain couples TRBV30 to TRBJ2-1; D is perhaps TRBD1 (6 bases). Germline loops: CDR1 GTSNPN, CDR2 SVGIG (reference sequence). Trimming took 5 bases from V and 3 from J, leaving 14 bases between them. The CDR3 contains 14 residues. CDR3 amino acids: CAWVRGGIYNEQFF. CDR3 in DNA: TGTGCCTGGGTTCGAGGGGGTATCTACAATGAGCAGTTCTTC. The whole variable domain, filled in from reference TRBV30 and TRBJ2-1, reads SQTIHQWPATLVQPVGSPLSLECTVEGTSNPNLYWYRQAAGRGLQLLFYSVGIGQISSEVPQNLSASRPQDRQFILSSKKLLLSDSGFYLCAWVRGGIYNEQFFGPGTRLTVL.

The V call is TRBV7-9, the J call TRBJ1-4; D is unclear. The CDR3 runs 15 residues. Germline V lookup: CDR1 SEHNR, CDR2 FQNEAQ (reference sequence). V lost 5 bases to trimming and J lost 5 bases, with 15 bases between them. CDR3: CASSKEAGTNEKLFF. The CDR3 region has the DNA TGTGCCAGCAGCAAAGAGGCGGGAACAAATGAAAAACTGTTTTTT.

The chain couples TRBV5-1 to TRBJ2-5; D not certain. V lost 0 bases to trimming and J lost 2 bases, with 8 bases between them. Germline-derived CDR1 and CDR2 are SGHRS and YFSETQ. The CDR3 is 14 residues long. DNA for the CDR3: TGCGCCAGCAGCTTGGGGCGGAAGCAAGAGACCCAGTACTTC. Translated, it gives CASSLGRKQETQYF.

The chain recombines TRBV7-2 with TRBJ1-1, with TRBD1 identical over 8 bases. CDR1 and CDR2 from the germline V gene are SGHTA and FQGNSA. This CDR3 spans 15 amino acids. J gave up 2 bases and V 4 bases, and 6 bases lay outside the gene matches. CDR3 nucleotides: TGTGCCAGCAGCTCCCGACAGGGGAGCAACACTGAAGCTTTCTTT. Translation: CASSSRQGSNTEAFF.

The chain links TRBV30 to TRBJ1-1; D uncertain. Trimming pared 3 bases from V and 2 bases from J, leaving 4 bases between. The V gene's germline CDR1 is GTSNPN and CDR2 SVGIG (reference sequence). The CDR3 loop spans 11 amino acids. The CDR3 here is CAWSTNTEAFF. CDR3 DNA sequence: TGTGCCTGGAGCACAAACACTGAAGCTTTCTTT.

This chain joins TRBV13 and TRBJ1-1, with a possible D match to TRBD1 (6 bases). The CDR3 totals 14 residues. Trimming took off 5 bases at V and 0 bases at J, with 10 bases between the two ends. CDR1 PRHDT and CDR2 FYEKMQ come from the germline V gene (reference sequence). CDR3 loop: CASSTTGLNTEAFF. The CDR3 coding sequence is TGTGCCAGCAGCACGACAGGTTTGAACACTGAAGCTTTCTTT. The full variable domain, completed using reference TRBV13 and TRBJ1-1, is AAGVIQSPRHLIKEKRETATLKCYPIPRHDTVYWYQQGPGQDPQFLISFYEKMQSDKGSIPDRFSAQQFSDYHSELNMSSLELGDSALYFCASSTTGLNTEAFFGQGTRLTVV.

CDR3: CASSLETGGYNEQFF. The CDR3 coding sequence is TGTGCCAGCAGCTTGGAAACGGGAGGGTACAATGAGCAGTTCTTC. The chain has TRBV5-6 and TRBJ2-1; TRBD2 aligns across 8 bases. CDR1 and CDR2 from the germline V gene are SGHDT and YYEEEE. V was pared by 0 bases and J by 4 bases, with 3 bases of the junction left unmatched. The CDR3 contains 15 residues.

The chain is built from TRBV27 and TRBJ1-2; 7 nucleotides align to TRBD1. V lost 5 bases and J lost 8; bases outside the gene matches: 5. The CDR3 has 12 residues. CDR1 is MNHEY and CDR2 is SMNVEV in the germline V gene (reference sequence). The CDR3 loop reads CASSLTGFGYTF. The DNA of the CDR3 is TGTGCCAGCAGTCTGACAGGGTTCGGCTACACCTTC.

This chain links TRBV30 with TRBJ2-2; 8 bases are shared with TRBD2. The CDR3 has 16 residues. Germline CDR1 GTSNPN, CDR2 SVGIG (reference sequence). V lost 3 bases and J lost 1; bases outside the gene matches: 7. The CDR3: CAWSQGLAVNTGELFF. CDR3 sequence (DNA): TGTGCCTGGAGCCAAGGACTAGCTGTGAACACCGGGGAGCTGTTTTTT. The whole variable domain, filled in from reference TRBV30 and TRBJ2-2, reads SQTIHQWPATLVQPVGSPLSLECTVEGTSNPNLYWYRQAAGRGLQLLFYSVGIGQISSEVPQNLSASRPQDRQFILSSKKLLLSDSGFYLCAWSQGLAVNTGELFFGEGSRLTVL.

This chain joins TRBV7-9 and TRBJ2-3; 10 nucleotides line up with TRBD1. CDR1 and CDR2 (germline): SEHNR, FQNEAQ (reference sequence). The J segment lost 0 bases and the V segment lost 1 base, leaving 1 base of the junction unmatched. The CDR3 loop spans 16 amino acids. This chain's CDR3 is CASSLVDRGSTDTQYF. CDR3 DNA: TGTGCCAGCAGCTTAGTGGACAGGGGGAGCACAGATACGCAGTATTTT.

The chain has TRBV6-4 and TRBJ1-1, with D maybe TRBD1 (6 bases). The CDR3 has 13 amino acids. The V end lost 4 bases, the J end lost 12 bases, and 18 bases lay between the germline ends. Germline lookup yields CDR1 MRHNA and CDR2 SNTAGT. The CDR3 nucleotides are TGTGCCAGCAGTGCCGCACAGGGTGGAACAACTTTCTTT. This sequence encodes CASSAAQGGTTFF.

The rearrangement links TRBV6-1 to TRBJ2-1; unclear D gene. Germline V CDR1 and CDR2: MNHNS, SASEGT. The CDR3 runs to 13 residues. The V and J ends lost 1 base and 10 bases respectively, with 11 bases between them. The CDR3 region is CASSEGQRGEQFF. As DNA, the CDR3 is TGTGCCAGCAGTGAAGGGCAGCGTGGGGAGCAGTTCTTC.

The chain has TRBV5-1 and TRBJ2-3; D ambiguous. The V gene's germline CDR1 is SGHRS and CDR2 YFSETQ. V gave up 2 bases and J gave up 0 bases, with 4 bases separating them. The length of the CDR3 is 13 residues. This chain's CDR3 is CASSFGSTDTQYF. The CDR3, as DNA: TGCGCCAGCAGCTTCGGGAGCACAGATACGCAGTATTTT.

The genes are TRBV5-4 and TRBJ2-2; 7 positions match TRBD1. V was pared by 6 bases and J by 6 bases, with 14 bases of the junction left unmatched. Germline V lookup: CDR1 SGHNT, CDR2 YYREEE (reference sequence). CDR3 length equals 16 residues. CDR3 nucleotides: TGTGCCAGCAAACCCGGGAAAGACAGGGTGGCCGGGGAGCTGTTTTTT. Translating gives CASKPGKDRVAGELFF. Full variable domain (outside the CDR3, taken from reference TRBV5-4 and TRBJ2-2): ETGVTQSPTHLIKTRGQQVTLRCSSQSGHNTVSWYQQALGQGPQFIFQYYREEENGRGNFPPRFSGLQFPNYSSELNVNALELDDSALYLCASKPGKDRVAGELFFGEGSRLTVL.

The chain couples TRBV27 to TRBJ1-1; D not certain. V lost 4 bases and J 1 base, leaving 10 bases between the germline ends. Germline assignment: CDR1 MNHEY and CDR2 SMNVEV (reference sequence). The CDR3 covers 14 residues. The CDR3 sequence: CASSSRRGNTEAFF. DNA of the CDR3: TGTGCCAGCAGTTCCCGACGGGGGAACACTGAAGCTTTCTTT.

This clone was observed a single time. This chain connects TRBV5-8 to TRBJ1-4; TRBD1 is a possible D gene (5 bases). The CDR3 spans 17 residues. Deletions cut 3 bases from V and 2 bases from J, with 17 bases between. The germline gives CDR1 SGHTS, CDR2 YDEGEE. CDR3: CASSWIGRGGTNEKLFF. CDR3 DNA: TGTGCCAGCAGCTGGATAGGGAGGGGCGGGACTAATGAAAAACTGTTTTTT. Combining the CDR3 with reference TRBV5-8 and TRBJ1-4 gives the whole variable domain EAGVTQSPTHLIKTRGQQATLRCSPISGHTSVYWYQQALGLGLQFLLWYDEGEERNRGNFPPRFSGRQFPNYSSELNVNALELEDSALYLCASSWIGRGGTNEKLFFGSGTQLSVL.

V gene TRBV30 combines with J gene TRBJ2-3; perhaps TRBD2 as D (5 bases). The V gene's germline CDR1 is GTSNPN and CDR2 SVGIG (reference sequence). CDR3 length equals 14 residues. The V gene lost 2 bases and the J gene lost 4 bases, with 13 bases spanning the gap. CDR3 sequence reads: CAWSRGSIADTQYF. CDR3 DNA: TGTGCCTGGAGTCGAGGGTCAATCGCAGATACGCAGTATTTT.